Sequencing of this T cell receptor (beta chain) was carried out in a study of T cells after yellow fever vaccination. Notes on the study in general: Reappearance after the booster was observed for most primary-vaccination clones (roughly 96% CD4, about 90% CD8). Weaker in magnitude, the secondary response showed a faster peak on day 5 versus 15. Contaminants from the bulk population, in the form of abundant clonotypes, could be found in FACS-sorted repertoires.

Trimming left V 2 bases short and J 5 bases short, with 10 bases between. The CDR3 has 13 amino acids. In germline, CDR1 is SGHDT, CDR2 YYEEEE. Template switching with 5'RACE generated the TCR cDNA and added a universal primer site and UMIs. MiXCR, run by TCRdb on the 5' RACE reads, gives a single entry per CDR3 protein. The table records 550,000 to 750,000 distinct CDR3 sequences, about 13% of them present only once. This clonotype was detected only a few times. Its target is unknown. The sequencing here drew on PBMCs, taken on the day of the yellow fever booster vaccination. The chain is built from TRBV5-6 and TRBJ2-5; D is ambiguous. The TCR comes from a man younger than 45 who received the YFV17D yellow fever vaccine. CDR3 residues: CASSFLTRETQYF. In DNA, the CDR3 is TGTGCCAGCAGCTTTCTTACGAGGGAGACCCAGTACTTC.